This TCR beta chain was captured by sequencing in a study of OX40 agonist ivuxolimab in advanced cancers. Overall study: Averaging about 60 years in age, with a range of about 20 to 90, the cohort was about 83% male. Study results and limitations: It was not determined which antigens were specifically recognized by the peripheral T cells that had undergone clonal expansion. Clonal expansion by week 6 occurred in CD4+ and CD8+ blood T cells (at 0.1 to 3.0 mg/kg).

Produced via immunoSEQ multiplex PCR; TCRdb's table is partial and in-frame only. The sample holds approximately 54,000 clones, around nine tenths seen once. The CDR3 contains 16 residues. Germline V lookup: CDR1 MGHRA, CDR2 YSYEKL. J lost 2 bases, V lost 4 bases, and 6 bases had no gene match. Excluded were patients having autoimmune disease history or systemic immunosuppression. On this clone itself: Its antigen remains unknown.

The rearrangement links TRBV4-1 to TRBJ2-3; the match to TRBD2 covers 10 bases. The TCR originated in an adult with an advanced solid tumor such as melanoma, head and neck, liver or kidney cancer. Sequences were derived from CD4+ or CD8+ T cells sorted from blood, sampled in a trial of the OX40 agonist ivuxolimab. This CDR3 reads CASSLIAGGPTDTQYF. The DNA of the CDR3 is TGCGCCAGCAGCCTCATAGCGGGGGGACCCACAGATACGCAGTATTTT.